The 4 T cell receptor beta chains below all came from one sample that was sequenced in a study of T cell repertoires in cytomegalovirus infection. TCRdb ran MiXCR on the reads and lists one entry per CDR3 protein. This table holds 400,000 to 550,000 distinct CDR3 sequences, roughly 10% found once. The specimen sequenced was PBMCs. These receptors were taken from a human donor in good health (CMV status not recorded). Some clones in this sample may be carry-over from other donors' samples.

This clonotype was seen at least ten times. CDR3 nucleotides: TGCAGCCCTCTAGGAGGGCCTAGCACAGATACGCAGTATTTT. Translated: CSPLGGPSTDTQYF. The chain uses TRBV20-1 and TRBJ2-3; perhaps TRBD2 as D (6 bases). The CDR3 is 14 amino acids. Germline assignment: CDR1 DFQATT and CDR2 SNEGSKA (reference sequence).

This rearrangement joins TRBV4-1 to TRBJ2-7, with D hard to call. V shed 4 bases and J shed 6 bases, with 13 bases lying between them. The CDR3 is 13 amino acids. Per germline, CDR1 MGHRA and CDR2 YSYEKL. CDR3 sequence reads: CASSPFDSGEQYF. CDR3 DNA: TGCGCCAGCAGCCCCTTCGACTCGGGCGAGCAGTACTTC.

This clonotype was counted a few times. The chain joins TRBV10-3 to TRBJ2-2; a weak D match, TRBD2 (6 bases). Germline CDR1 and CDR2: ENHRY and SYGVKD. V dropped 6 bases and J dropped 7 bases, with 12 bases sitting between them. The CDR3 is made up of 13 amino acids. CDR3 sequence reads: CAISPQGGGELFF. CDR3 DNA sequence: TGTGCCATCAGCCCCCAGGGAGGCGGGGAGCTGTTTTTT.

This clonotype was counted ten times or more. J is TRBJ1-2 and V is TRBV25-1; TRBD1 matches at 9 bases. Germline V lookup: CDR1 MGHDK, CDR2 SYGVNS. CDR3 length: 15 residues. Unmatched junction bases numbered 12, after V lost 6 bases and J lost 7 bases. The CDR3 region is CASSGLGGQGLGYTF. The CDR3 DNA reads TGTGCCAGCAGCGGACTGGGGGGACAGGGACTTGGCTACACCTTC.